Detailed here is one T cell receptor beta chain. Repertoires were generated with immunoSEQ multiplex PCR, while TCRdb's copy carries only in-frame clones and drops some. Of about 100,000 clones detected, roughly 90% appear once; the ten largest clones hold less than 8.5%. Trimming cost V 9 bases and J 0 bases, with 9 bases left between them. Germline CDR1 is LNHDA and CDR2 is SQIVND (reference sequence). The CDR3 consists of 14 residues. This sample stems from a study of control samples from healthy donors and cancer patients. This receptor was obtained from a young man in good health. The V gene is TRBV19, the J gene TRBJ1-6; D is unclear. The specimen was blood. CDR3 in DNA: TGTGCCAGCGGGCCCAGCTCCTATAATTCACCCCTCCACTTT. Encoded protein: CASGPSSYNSPLHF.